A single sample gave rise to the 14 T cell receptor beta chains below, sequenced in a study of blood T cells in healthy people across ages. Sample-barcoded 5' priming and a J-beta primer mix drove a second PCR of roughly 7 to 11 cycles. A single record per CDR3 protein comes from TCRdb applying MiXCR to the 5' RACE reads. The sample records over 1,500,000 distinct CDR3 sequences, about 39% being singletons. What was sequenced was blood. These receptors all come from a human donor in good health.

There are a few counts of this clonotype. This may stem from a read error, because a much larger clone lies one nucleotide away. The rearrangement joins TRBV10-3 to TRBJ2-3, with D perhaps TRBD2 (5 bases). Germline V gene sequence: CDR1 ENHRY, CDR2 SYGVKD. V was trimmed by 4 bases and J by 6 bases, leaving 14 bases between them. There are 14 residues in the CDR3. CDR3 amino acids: CAISVLGRRDTQYF. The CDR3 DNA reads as TGTGCCATCAGTGTACTGGGCAGGAGGGATACGCAGTATTTT.

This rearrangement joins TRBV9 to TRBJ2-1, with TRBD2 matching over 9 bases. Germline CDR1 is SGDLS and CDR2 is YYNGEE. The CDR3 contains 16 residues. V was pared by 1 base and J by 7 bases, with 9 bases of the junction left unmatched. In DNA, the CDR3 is TGTGCCAGCAGCGTACAGCTAGCGGGGCCAAATAATGAGCAGTTCTTC. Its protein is CASSVQLAGPNNEQFF.

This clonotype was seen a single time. CDR3 nucleotide sequence: TGTGCCGGCACCCTGACACCTAACTATGGCTACACCTTC. The encoded protein is CAGTLTPNYGYTF. The genes are TRBV6-6 and TRBJ1-2; D is uncertain. Deletions cut 11 bases from V and 0 bases from J, with 13 bases between. The CDR3 runs 13 residues. Germline V gives CDR1 MNHNY, CDR2 SVGAGI (reference sequence).

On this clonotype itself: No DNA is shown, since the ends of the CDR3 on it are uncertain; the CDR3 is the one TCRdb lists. The CDR3 here is CASSSNDYEQYFGPGDSPLHF. The chain combines TRBV9 with TRBJ1-6; TRBD1 reflects the table's D call only, with no check against the DNA. Germline-derived CDR1 and CDR2 are SGDLS and YYNGEE. The CDR3 length is 21 residues, termini included.

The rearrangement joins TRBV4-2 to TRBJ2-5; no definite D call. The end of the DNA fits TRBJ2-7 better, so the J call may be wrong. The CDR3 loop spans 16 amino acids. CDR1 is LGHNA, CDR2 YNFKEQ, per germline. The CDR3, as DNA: TGTGCCAGCAGCCAAGATCGTGGGGTTGATGTTTACGAGCAGTACTTC. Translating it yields CASSQDRGVDVYEQYF.

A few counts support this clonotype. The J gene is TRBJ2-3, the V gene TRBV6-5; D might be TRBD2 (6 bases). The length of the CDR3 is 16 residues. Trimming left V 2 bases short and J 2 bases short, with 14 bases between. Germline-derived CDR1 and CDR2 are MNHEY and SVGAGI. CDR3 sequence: CASSYGGFPSTDTQYF. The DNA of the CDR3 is TGTGCCAGCAGTTACGGGGGGTTCCCCTCCACAGATACGCAGTATTTT.

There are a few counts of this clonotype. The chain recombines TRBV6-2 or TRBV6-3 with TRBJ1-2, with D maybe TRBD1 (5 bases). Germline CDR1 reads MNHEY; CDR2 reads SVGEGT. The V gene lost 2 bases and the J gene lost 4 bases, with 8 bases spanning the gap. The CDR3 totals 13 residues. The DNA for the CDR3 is TGTGCCAGCAGTTACGACAGCGGCTATGGCTACACCTTC. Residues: CASSYDSGYGYTF.

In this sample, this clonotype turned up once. The CDR3 DNA reads TGTGCCAGCAGCCAAGAACGGCGTTTTAACTATGGCTACACCTTC. Translated: CASSQERRFNYGYTF. J is TRBJ1-2 and V is TRBV3-1; unclear D gene. Trimming removed 0 bases from V and 1 base from J, with 9 bases in between. This CDR3 spans 15 amino acids. Germline CDR1 LGHDT, CDR2 YNNKEL (reference sequence).

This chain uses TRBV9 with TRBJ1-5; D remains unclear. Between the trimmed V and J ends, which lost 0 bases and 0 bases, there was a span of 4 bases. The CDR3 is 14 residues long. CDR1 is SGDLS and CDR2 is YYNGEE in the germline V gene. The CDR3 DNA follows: TGTGCCAGCAGCGTAGGCGTTAGCAATCAGCCCCAGCATTTT. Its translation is CASSVGVSNQPQHF.

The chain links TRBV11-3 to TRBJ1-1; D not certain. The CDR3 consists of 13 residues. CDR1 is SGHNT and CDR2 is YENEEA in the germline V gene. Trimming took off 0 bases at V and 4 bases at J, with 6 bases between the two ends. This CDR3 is CASSLERATEAFF. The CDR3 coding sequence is TGTGCCAGCAGCTTAGAGAGGGCCACTGAAGCTTTCTTT.

DNA for the CDR3: TGTGCCAGCAGTCAATGGCAGGGTGGTCACAATGAGCAGTTCTTC. Its translation is CASSQWQGGHNEQFF. This chain uses TRBV6-5 with TRBJ2-1; TRBD1 might be the D (5 bases). The CDR3 contains 15 residues. CDR1 and CDR2 (germline): MNHEY, SVGAGI. The V gene lost 5 bases and the J gene lost 5 bases, with 16 bases spanning the gap.

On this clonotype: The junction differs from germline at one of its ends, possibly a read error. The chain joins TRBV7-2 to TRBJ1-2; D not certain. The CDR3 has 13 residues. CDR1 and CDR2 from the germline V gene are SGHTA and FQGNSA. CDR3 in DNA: TGTGCCAGCAGCTATTATTATGCCCCTGGCCACACCTTC. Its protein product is CASSYYYAPGHTF.

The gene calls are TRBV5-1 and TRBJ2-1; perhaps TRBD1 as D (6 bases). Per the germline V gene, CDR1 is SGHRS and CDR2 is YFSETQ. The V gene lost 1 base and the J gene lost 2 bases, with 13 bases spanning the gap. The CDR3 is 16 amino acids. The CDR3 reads CASSLTTGNPYNEQFF. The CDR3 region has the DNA TGCGCCAGCAGCTTGACGACAGGTAATCCCTACAATGAGCAGTTCTTC. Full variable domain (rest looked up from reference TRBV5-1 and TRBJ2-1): KAGVTQTPRYLIKTRGQQVTLSCSPISGHRSVSWYQQTPGQGLQFLFEYFSETQRNKGNFPGRFSGRQFSNSRSEMNVSTLELGDSALYLCASSLTTGNPYNEQFFGPGTRLTVL.

The CDR3 loop reads CSARPPGQGATEAFF. CDR3 DNA: TGCAGTGCTAGGCCCCCGGGACAGGGGGCCACTGAAGCTTTCTTT. The chain carries TRBV20-1 and TRBJ1-1, with 12 bases lining up with TRBD1. Trimming took 3 bases from V and 4 from J; bases not matched to a gene: 6. The germline CDR1 and CDR2 sequences are DFQATT and SNEGSKA (reference sequence). The CDR3 contains 15 residues.